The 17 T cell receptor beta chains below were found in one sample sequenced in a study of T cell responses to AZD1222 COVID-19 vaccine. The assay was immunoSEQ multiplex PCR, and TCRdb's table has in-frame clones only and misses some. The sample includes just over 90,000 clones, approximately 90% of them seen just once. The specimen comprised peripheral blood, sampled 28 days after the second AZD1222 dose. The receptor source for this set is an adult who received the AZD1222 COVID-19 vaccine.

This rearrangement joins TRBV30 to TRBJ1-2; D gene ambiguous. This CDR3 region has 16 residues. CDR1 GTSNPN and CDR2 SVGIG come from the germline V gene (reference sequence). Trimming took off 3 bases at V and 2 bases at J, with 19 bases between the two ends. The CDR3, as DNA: TGTGCCTGGAGCAGGCACCCCACGTATCCGAACTATGGCTACACCTTC. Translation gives CAWSRHPTYPNYGYTF. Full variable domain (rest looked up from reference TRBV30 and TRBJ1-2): SQTIHQWPATLVQPVGSPLSLECTVEGTSNPNLYWYRQAAGRGLQLLFYSVGIGQISSEVPQNLSASRPQDRQFILSSKKLLLSDSGFYLCAWSRHPTYPNYGYTFGSGTRLTVV.

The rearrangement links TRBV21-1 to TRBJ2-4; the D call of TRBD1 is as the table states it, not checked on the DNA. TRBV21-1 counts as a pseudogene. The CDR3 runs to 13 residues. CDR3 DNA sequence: TGTGCCACCTACACAGGGGGCGGGGGCATTCAGTACTTC. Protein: CATYTGGGGIQYF.

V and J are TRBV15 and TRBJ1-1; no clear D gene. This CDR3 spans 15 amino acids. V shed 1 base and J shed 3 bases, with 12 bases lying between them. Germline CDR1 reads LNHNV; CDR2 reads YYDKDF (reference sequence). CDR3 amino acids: CATSRGETADTEAFF. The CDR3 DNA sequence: TGTGCCACCAGCAGAGGGGAGACCGCGGACACTGAAGCTTTCTTT.

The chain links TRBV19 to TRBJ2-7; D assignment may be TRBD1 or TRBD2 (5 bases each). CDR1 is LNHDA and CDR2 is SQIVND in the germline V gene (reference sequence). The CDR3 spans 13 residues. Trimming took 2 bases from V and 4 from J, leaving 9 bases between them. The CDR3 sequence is CASSITRGYEQYF. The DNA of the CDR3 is TGTGCCAGTAGTATAACGAGGGGATACGAGCAGTACTTC.

CDR3 protein: CASSELRTSSYNSPLHF. CDR3 nucleotides: TGTGCCAGCAGTGAATTAAGGACTAGCTCCTATAATTCACCCCTCCACTTT. V gene TRBV25-1 combines with J gene TRBJ1-6; D unclear. Germline assignment: CDR1 MGHDK and CDR2 SYGVNS. Trimming pared 1 base from V and 0 bases from J, leaving 10 bases between. This CDR3 spans 17 amino acids. Full variable domain (missing parts from reference TRBV25-1 and TRBJ1-6): EADIYQTPRYLVIGTGKKITLECSQTMGHDKMYWYQQDPGMELHLIHYSYGVNSTEKGDLSSESTVSRIRTEHFPLTLESARPSHTSQYLCASSELRTSSYNSPLHFGNGTRLTVT.

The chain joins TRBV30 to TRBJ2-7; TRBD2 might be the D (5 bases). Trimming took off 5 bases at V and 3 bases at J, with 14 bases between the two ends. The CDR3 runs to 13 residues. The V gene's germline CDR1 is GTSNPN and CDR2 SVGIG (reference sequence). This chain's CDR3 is CAWGEFGRYEQYF. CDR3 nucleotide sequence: TGTGCCTGGGGGGAGTTCGGGCGCTACGAGCAGTACTTC.

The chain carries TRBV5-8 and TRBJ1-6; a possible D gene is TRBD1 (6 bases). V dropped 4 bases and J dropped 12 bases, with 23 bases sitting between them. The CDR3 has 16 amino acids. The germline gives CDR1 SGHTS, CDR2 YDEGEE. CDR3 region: CASSPLTGAYVRPLHF. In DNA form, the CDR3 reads TGTGCCAGCAGCCCGTTGACAGGCGCCTATGTACGACCCCTCCACTTT.

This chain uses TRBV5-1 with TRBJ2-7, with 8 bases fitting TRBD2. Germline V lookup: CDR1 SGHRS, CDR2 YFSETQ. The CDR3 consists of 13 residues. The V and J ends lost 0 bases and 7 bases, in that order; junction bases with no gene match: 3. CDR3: CASSLGTSGEQYF. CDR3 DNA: TGCGCCAGCAGCTTGGGTACTAGCGGTGAGCAGTACTTC.

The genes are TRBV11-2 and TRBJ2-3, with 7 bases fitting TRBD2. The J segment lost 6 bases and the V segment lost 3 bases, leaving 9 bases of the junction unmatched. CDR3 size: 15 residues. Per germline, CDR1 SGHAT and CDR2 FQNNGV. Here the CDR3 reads CASSFRGGSADTQYF. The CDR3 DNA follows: TGTGCCAGCAGCTTTCGGGGCGGGAGTGCCGATACGCAGTATTTT.

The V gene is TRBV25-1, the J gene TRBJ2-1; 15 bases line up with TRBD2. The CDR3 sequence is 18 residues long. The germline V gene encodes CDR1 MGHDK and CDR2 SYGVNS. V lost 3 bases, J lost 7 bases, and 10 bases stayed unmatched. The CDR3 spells CASSEGLAGGSSGNEQFF. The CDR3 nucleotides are TGTGCCAGCAGTGAGGGACTAGCGGGAGGATCTTCGGGGAATGAGCAGTTCTTC.

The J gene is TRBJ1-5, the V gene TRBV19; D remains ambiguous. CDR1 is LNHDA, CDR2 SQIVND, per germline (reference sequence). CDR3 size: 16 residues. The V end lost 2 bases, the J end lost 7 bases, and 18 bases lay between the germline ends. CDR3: CASSISGMLRGQPQHF. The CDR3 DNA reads TGTGCCAGTAGTATATCTGGGATGTTGAGAGGGCAGCCCCAGCATTTT.

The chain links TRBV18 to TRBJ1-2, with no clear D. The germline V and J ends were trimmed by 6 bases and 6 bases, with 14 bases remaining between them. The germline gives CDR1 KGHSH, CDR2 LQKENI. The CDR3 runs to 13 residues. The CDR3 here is CASSFYGFDGYTF. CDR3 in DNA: TGTGCCAGCTCCTTTTACGGGTTCGATGGCTACACCTTC. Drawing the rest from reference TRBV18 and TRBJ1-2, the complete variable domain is NAGVMQNPRHLVRRRGQEARLRCSPMKGHSHVYWYRQLPEEGLKFMVYLQKENIIDESGMPKERFSAEFPKEGPSILRIQQVVRGDSAAYFCASSFYGFDGYTFGSGTRLTVV.

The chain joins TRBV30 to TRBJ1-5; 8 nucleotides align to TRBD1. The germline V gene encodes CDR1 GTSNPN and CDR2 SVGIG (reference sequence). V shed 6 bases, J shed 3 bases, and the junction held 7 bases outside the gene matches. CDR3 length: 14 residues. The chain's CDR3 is CACKGQGNNQPQHF. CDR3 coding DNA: TGTGCCTGTAAAGGACAGGGTAACAATCAGCCCCAGCATTTT.

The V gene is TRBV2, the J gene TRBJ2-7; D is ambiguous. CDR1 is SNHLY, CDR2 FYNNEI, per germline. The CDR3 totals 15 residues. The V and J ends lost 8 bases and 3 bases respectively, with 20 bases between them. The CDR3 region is CASQVTSTPNYEQYF. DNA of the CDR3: TGTGCCAGCCAAGTGACGTCCACTCCCAACTACGAGCAGTACTTC.

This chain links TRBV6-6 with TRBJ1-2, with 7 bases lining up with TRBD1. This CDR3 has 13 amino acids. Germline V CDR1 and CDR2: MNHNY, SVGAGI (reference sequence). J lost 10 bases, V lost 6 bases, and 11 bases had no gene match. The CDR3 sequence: CASRLGQAWDYTF. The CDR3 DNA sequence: TGTGCCAGCAGACTCGGACAGGCGTGGGACTACACCTTC.

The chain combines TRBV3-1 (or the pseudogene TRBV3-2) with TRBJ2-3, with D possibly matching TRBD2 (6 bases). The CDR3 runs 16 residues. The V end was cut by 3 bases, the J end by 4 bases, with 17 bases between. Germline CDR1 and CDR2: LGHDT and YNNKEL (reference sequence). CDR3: CASSHMYGKRADTQYF. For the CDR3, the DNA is TGTGCCAGCAGCCATATGTACGGGAAGCGGGCAGATACGCAGTATTTT.

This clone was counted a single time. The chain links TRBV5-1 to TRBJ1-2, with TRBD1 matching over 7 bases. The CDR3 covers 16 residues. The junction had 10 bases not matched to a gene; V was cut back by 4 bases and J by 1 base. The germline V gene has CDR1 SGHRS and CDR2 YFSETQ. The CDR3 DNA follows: TGCGCCAGCAGCCTAGCACTGACAGGGTATAACTATGGCTACACCTTC. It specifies CASSLALTGYNYGYTF.